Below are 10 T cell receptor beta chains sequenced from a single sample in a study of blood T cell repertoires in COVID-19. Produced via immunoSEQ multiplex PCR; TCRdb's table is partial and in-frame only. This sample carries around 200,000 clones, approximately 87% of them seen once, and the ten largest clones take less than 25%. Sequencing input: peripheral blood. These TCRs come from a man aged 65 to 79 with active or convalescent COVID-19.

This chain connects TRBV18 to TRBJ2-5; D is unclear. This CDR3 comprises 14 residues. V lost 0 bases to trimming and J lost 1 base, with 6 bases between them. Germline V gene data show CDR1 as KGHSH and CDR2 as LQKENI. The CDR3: CASSPPLLQETQYF. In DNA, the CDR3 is TGTGCCAGCTCACCACCCCTTCTCCAAGAGACCCAGTACTTC.

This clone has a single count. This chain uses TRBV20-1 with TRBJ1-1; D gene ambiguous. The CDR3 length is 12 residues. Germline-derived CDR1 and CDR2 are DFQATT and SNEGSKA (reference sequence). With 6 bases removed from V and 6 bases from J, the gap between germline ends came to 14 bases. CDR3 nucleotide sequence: TGCAGTGCCAGTCGGGGTGCGGCTGAAGCTTTCTTT. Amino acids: CSASRGAAEAFF.

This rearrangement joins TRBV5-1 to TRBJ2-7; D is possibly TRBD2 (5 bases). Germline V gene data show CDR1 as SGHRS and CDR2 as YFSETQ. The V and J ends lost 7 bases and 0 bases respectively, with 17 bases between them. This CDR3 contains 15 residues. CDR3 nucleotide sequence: TGCGCCAGCCGACGGGATACCGCCGCCTCCTACGAGCAGTACTTC. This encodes CASRRDTAASYEQYF.

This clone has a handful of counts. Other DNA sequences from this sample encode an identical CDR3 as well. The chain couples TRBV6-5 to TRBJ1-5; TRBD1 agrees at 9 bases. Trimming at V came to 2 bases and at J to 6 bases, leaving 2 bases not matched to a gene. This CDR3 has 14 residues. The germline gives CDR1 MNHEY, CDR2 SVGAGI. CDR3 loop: CASSYTGQGQPQHF. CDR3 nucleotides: TGTGCCAGCAGTTACACGGGACAGGGTCAGCCCCAGCATTTT.

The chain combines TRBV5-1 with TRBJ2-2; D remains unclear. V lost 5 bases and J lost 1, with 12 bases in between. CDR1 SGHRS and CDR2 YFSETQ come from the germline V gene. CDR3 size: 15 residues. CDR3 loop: CASRAAALNTGELFF. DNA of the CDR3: TGCGCCAGCAGGGCTGCCGCCCTGAACACCGGGGAGCTGTTTTTT.

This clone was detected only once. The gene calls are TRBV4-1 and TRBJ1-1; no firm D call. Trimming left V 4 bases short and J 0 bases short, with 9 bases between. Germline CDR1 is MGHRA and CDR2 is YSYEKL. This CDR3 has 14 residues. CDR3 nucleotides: TGCGCCAGCAGCCCCGAGGGCATGAACACTGAAGCTTTCTTT. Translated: CASSPEGMNTEAFF.

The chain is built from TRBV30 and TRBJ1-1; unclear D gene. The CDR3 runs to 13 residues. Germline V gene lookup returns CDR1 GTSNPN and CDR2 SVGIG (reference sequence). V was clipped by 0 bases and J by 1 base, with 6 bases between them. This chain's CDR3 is CAWSVVQNTEAFF. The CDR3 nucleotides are TGTGCCTGGAGTGTAGTACAGAACACTGAAGCTTTCTTT.

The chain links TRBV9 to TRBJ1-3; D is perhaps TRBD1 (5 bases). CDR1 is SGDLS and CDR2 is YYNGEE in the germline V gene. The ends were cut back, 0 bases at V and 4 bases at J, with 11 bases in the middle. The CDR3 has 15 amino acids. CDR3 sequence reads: CASSVASGPGNTIYF. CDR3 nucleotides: TGTGCCAGCAGCGTAGCTTCAGGGCCCGGAAACACCATATATTTT.

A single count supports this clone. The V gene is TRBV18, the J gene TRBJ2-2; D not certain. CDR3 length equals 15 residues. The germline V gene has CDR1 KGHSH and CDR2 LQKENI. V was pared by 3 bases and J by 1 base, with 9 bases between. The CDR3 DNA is TGTGCCAGCTCACCCAGAAGGAGGAACACCGGGGAGCTGTTTTTT. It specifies CASSPRRRNTGELFF.

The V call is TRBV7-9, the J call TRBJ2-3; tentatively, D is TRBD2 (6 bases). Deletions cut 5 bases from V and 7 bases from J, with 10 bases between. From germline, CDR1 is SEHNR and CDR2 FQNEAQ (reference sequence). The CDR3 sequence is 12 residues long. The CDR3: CASSAGLNTQYF. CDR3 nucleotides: TGTGCCAGCAGCGCGGGACTGAATACGCAGTATTTT. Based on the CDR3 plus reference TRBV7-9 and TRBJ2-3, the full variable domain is DTGVSQNPRHKITKRGQNVTFRCDPISEHNRLYWYRQTLGQGPEFLTYFQNEAQLEKSRLLSDRFSAERPKGSFSTLEIQRTEQGDSAMYLCASSAGLNTQYFGPGTRLTVL.